Following are 2 T cell receptor beta chains from one sample sequenced in a study of control samples from healthy donors and cancer patients. Sequencing used immunoSEQ multiplex PCR; TCRdb keeps in-frame clones, though not all of them. The table has 100,000 to 150,000 clones, around 87% seen once. The sequencing sample was made of blood. The receptors come from a man aged 55-75 years in good health.

The chain links TRBV6-5 to TRBJ1-4, with D unclear. This CDR3 spans 13 amino acids. CDR1 is MNHEY, CDR2 SVGAGI, per germline. V was shortened by 3 bases and J by 8 bases, with 10 bases between the two germline ends. DNA for the CDR3: TGTGCCAGCAGTTATTCGACTGGGGAAAAACTGTTTTTT. Protein sequence: CASSYSTGEKLFF.

This clone appeared a single time. The chain employs TRBV6-2 or TRBV6-3 and TRBJ1-5; 7 nucleotides align to TRBD1. Germline values: CDR1 MNHEY, CDR2 SVGEGT. After removal of 0 bases from V and 3 bases from J, the junction contained 8 bases not matched to a gene. The CDR3 has 17 amino acids. DNA for the CDR3: TGTGCCAGCAGTTACTCGAGTAGGGGGCGCGCCAATCAGCCCCAGCATTTT. It encodes CASSYSSRGRANQPQHF.